What follows describes a single T cell receptor beta chain. It has no known antigen specificity. No base quality values were provided; no much bigger clone lies one nucleotide off. This specimen includes other DNA sequences encoding the same CDR3. TCR CDR3 regions were amplified from genomic DNA by multiplex PCR using the deep immunoSEQ assay. Extracted genomic DNA from each cell subset was spread evenly across all wells of several immunoSEQ 96-well plates, with each plate serving as a replicate. For sorted subsets, roughly 200 ng of genomic DNA, equivalent to some 30,000 T cell genomes, went into each replicate PCR. Purified libraries were quantified with a Qubit 3.0 fluorometer, sized on a Bioanalyzer 2100, and re-quantified with the KAPA Library Quantification kit. Each immunoSEQ 96-well plate was sequenced on its own single-read 150-cycle Illumina NextSeq 550 flow cell. As for the authors' bioinformatics: Because the immunoSEQ output included only junctional sequences and no quality scores, the filtering could not be the same as the filtering used for full-length reads. To assign V/J genes and CDR3, sequences were annotated against IMGT germline references using PyIR, a Python wrapper for IgBLAST v1.9. Reads were filtered out if the reads had weak V/J assignments (E-value above 1e-6), no CDR3, stop codons, out-of-frame junctions, or ambiguous translated residues. V3J clonotypes were defined as sequences sharing the same inferred V gene, J gene, and CDR3 amino acid sequence. Percentage overlap between repertoires was computed as shared unique clonotypes divided by the size of the smaller repertoire. Three approaches were used to assess repertoire richness: RTK rarefaction, the Chao1 estimator, and Recon v2.1 estimates of unobserved clonotypes. For all TCRbeta clonotypes obtained by the gDNA method from a few donors, generation probabilities were computed with OLGA. Entries here come from immuneACCESS through TCRdb and include only in-frame sequences with V and J called. Some clones fail to appear in such tables; in the studies checked, an unresolved V gene covers under half of the shortfall, and the cause of the remainder is unknown. The V and J calls and clone size were taken over from that table, and D and trimming were inferred from the DNA. Across this sample there are 2 million to 2.5 million clones, with 85% to 95% seen only once. The ten largest clones add up to 0.35% to 0.45% of the sample.

The sample belongs to a study of shared clonotypes between healthy human individuals (dated by TCRdb to 2020 to 2021). Study-level background: The cohort comprised a couple of women and a few men aged 18 to 49 years. For each donor, CD4 naive and CD4 memory were each given three plates, CD8 naive was given two plates, and CD8 memory was given one plate. To estimate repertoire size and how much clonotypes are shared between individuals, the study performed deep sequencing of blood TCR repertoires from a few healthy adults. Different laboratories and diverse techniques were used to prepare libraries and sequence TCR repertoires, to increase sequencing depth and limit assay-specific biases. Leukapheresis yielded between about 0.9 and 9 billion PBMCs per donor.

V sheds 2 bases and J sheds 8 bases, leaving 13 bases between their ends. The CDR3 runs 13 amino acids, cysteine and phenylalanine included. CDR3 DNA only is kept here, 39 bases in frame from base 1. CDR1 and CDR2 (SGHRS, YFSETQ) derive from the germline V gene. The study at large found these results: Because the study included a small number of donors, the genetic and exposure-history diversity represented was limited. When several donors were compared, the shared fraction of clonotypes was about 5.4% for naive CD4, around 3.6% for naive CD8, more than 2% for memory CD4, and 0.4% for memory CD8. Sampling was restricted to blood, and TCR repertoires in tissue are likely to differ from TCR repertoires in blood. Clonotypes shared by all four sorted-subset donors showed higher generation probabilities than non-shared clonotypes. Even with the large sequencing depth, rarefaction of the sorted-subset datasets indicated that sequencing was incomplete. Pairwise subsampling indicated that sequencing depth was expected to affect the degree of clonotype sharing among donors. Estimated clonotype richness was generally larger for naive than for memory subsets.

Donors were healthy HIV-negative adults with no recently reported acute infections or vaccinations. Every donor was a Caucasian adult living in Nashville, Tennessee, USA. CD4+ T cells were enriched through magnetic negative selection, after which naive cells were positively selected on CD45RA and the remaining negative fraction served as the memory subset. Blood was collected by leukapheresis, and PBMCs were isolated by Ficoll-Histopaque density gradient centrifugation and then cryopreserved in liquid nitrogen vapor phase. Analytical flow cytometry was used to check the purity and quantity of each magnetically sorted T cell population. Genomic DNA was isolated from every sorted fraction and measured by UV absorbance on a Nanodrop 2000c.

This receptor was taken from a man aged 18 to 30 in good health. Some clones in this sample may be carry-over from other donors' samples. The sequencing input was naive CD4+ T cells from PBMCs. The meaning of the sample's cell subset or site label: CD45RA+ positively selected. This sequence uses TRBV5-1 and TRBJ1-1; TRBD1 could be the D gene, as 5 bases match. The CDR3 corresponds to CASSFGAGGEAFF. The bases are TGCGCCAGCAGCTTTGGGGCGGGCGGAGAAGCTTTCTTT.